This is a list of T cell receptor beta chains from one sample in a study of blood T cell repertoires in COVID-19. Clones were sequenced by immunoSEQ multiplex PCR, and TCRdb holds only the in-frame ones, with some missing. The sample yields roughly 190,000 clones, 94% seen once. Source material: peripheral blood. The receptors were gathered from a man aged 30 to 39 with COVID-19, enrolled during active disease. Both conserved end residues are part of each CDR3. A clone size is listed for some rows: how often the clone was seen (once, few, many), or a class if it is expanded.

V gene,clone size,J gene,CDR3 protein
TRBV7-9,-,TRBJ2-7,CASSLSGSGGYEQYF
TRBV7-3,-,TRBJ2-5,CASSPSGGGQETQYF
TRBV27,-,TRBJ1-1,CASSGSIYTEAFF
TRBV6-5,-,TRBJ2-3,CASSRGGAPADTQYF
TRBV18,-,TRBJ2-1,CASSPPGGGNEQFF
TRBV11-2,-,TRBJ2-4,CASSPGTSGGLLNIQYF
TRBV10-3,-,TRBJ1-4,CAISRQGGELFF
TRBV24-1,-,TRBJ2-1,CATSDPNAGSGNEQFF
TRBV9,-,TRBJ1-2,CASSVGGVNYGYTF
TRBV5-4,-,TRBJ2-5,CASSAPGQGRETQYF
TRBV14,once,TRBJ1-1,CASSHTRNTEAFF
TRBV5-4,-,TRBJ1-1,CASSSDPAASAEAFF
TRBV7-9,once,TRBJ1-5,CASSAQGGGNQPQHF
TRBV2,-,TRBJ1-5,CASTVRGLRNQPQHF
TRBV5-1,-,TRBJ2-1,CASSGGLIDNEQFF
TRBV6-1,few,TRBJ1-2,CASSDTTGNSYTF
TRBV5-4,-,TRBJ1-4,CASSFTGGEGNEKLFF
TRBV3-1/TRBV3-2,-,TRBJ1-2,CASSPYRGFSLNYGYTF
TRBV6-5,-,TRBJ2-1,CASRVGGLNEQFF
TRBV2,few,TRBJ2-6,CASQGTGANVLTF
TRBV6-5,-,TRBJ2-2,CAAGHGGGGTGELFF
TRBV30,-,TRBJ2-5,CAWSVPVEYF
TRBV28,-,TRBJ1-5,CASSDPSGLGNQPQHF
TRBV4-2,-,TRBJ2-7,CASSQDPPSAHHEQYF
TRBV25-1,-,TRBJ1-2,CASVASDALNYGYTF